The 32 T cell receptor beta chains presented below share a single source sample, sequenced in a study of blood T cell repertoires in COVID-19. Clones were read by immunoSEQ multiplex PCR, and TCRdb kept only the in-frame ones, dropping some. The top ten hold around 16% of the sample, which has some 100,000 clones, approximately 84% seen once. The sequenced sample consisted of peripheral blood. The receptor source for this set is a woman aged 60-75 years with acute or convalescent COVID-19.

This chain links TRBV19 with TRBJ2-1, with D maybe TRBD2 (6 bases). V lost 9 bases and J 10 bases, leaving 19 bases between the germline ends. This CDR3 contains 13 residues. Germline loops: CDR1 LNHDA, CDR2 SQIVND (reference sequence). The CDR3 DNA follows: TGTGCCAGCACGGGGACTCCGGTCGTGGAGCAGTTCTTC. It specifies CASTGTPVVEQFF.

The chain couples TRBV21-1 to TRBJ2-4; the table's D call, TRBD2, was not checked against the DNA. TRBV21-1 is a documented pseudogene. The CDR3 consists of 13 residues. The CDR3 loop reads CASSRAVGNIQYF. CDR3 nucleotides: TGTGCCAGCAGCCGAGCGGTCGGAAACATTCAGTACTTC.

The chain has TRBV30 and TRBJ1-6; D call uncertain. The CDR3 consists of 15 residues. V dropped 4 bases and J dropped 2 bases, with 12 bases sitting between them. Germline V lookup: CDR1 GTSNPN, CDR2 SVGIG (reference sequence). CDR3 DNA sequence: TGTGCCTGGAAAAACCGGGTTGCCTATAATTCACCCCTCCACTTT. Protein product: CAWKNRVAYNSPLHF.

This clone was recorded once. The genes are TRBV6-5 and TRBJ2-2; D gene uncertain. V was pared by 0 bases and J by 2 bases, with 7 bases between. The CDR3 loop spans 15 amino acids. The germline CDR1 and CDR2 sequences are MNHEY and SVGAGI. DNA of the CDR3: TGTGCCAGCAGTTACTCGAGGCGAAACACCGGGGAGCTGTTTTTT. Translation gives CASSYSRRNTGELFF.

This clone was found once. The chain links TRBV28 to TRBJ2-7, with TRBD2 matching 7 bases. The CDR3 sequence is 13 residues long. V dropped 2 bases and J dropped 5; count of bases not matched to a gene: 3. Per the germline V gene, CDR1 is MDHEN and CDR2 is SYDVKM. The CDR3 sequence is CASSLRAGDEQYF. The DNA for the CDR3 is TGTGCCAGCAGTTTACGGGCGGGAGACGAGCAGTACTTC.

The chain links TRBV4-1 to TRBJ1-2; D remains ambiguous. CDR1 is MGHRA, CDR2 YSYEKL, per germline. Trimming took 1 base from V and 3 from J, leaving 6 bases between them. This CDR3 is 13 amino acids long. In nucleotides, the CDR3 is TGCGCCAGCAGCCAAGTGGGCGACTATGGCTACACCTTC. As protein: CASSQVGDYGYTF.

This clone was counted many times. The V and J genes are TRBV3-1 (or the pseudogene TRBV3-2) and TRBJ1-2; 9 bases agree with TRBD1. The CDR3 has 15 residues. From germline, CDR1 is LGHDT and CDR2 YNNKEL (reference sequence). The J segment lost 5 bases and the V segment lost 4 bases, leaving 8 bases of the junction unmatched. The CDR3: CASSPRTDRGYGYTF. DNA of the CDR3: TGTGCCAGCAGCCCCCGCACAGACAGGGGGTATGGCTACACCTTC.

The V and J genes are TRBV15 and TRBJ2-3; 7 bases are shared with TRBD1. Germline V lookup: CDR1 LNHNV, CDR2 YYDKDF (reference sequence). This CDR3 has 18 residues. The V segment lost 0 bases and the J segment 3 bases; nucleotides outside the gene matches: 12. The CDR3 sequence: CATSRDSSGQPGTDTQYF. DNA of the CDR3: TGTGCCACCAGCAGAGATTCCTCGGGACAGCCCGGGACAGATACGCAGTATTTT. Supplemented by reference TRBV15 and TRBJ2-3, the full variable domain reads DAMVIQNPRYQVTQFGKPVTLSCSQTLNHNVMYWYQQKSSQAPKLLFHYYDKDFNNEADTPDNFQSRRPNTSFCFLDIRSPGLGDTAMYLCATSRDSSGQPGTDTQYFGPGTRLTVL.

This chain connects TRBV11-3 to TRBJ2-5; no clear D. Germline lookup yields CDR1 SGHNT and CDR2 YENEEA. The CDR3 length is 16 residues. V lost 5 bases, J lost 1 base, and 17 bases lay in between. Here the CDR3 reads CASSHPRSGRQETQYF. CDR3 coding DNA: TGTGCCAGCAGCCACCCTCGGTCGGGTCGCCAAGAGACCCAGTACTTC.

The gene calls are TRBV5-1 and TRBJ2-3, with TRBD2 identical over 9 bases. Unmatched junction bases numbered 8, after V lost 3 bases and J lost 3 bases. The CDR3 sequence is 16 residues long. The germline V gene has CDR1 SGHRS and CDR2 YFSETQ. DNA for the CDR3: TGCGCCAGCAGCTCCCGGGTAGCGGGGGATACAGATACGCAGTATTTT. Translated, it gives CASSSRVAGDTDTQYF.

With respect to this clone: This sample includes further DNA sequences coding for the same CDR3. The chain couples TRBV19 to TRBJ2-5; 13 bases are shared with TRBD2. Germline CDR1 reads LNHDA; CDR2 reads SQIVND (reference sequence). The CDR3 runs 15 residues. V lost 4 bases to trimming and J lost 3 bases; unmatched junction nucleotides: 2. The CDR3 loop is CASSSGLAGEETQYF. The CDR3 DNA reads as TGTGCCAGTAGTAGTGGACTAGCGGGAGAAGAGACCCAGTACTTC.

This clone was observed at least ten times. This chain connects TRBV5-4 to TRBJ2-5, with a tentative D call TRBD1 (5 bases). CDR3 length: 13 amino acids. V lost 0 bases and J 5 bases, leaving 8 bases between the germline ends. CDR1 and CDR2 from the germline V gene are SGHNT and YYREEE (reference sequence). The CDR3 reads CASSLVKGETQYF. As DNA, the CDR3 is TGTGCCAGCAGCTTGGTAAAGGGGGAGACCCAGTACTTC. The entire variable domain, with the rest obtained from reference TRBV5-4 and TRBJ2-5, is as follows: ETGVTQSPTHLIKTRGQQVTLRCSSQSGHNTVSWYQQALGQGPQFIFQYYREEENGRGNFPPRFSGLQFPNYSSELNVNALELDDSALYLCASSLVKGETQYFGPGTRLLVL.

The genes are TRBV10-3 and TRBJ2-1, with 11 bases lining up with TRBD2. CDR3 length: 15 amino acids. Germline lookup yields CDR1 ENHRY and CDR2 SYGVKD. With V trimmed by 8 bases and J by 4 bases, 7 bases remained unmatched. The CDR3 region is CAIETGTSGYNEQFF. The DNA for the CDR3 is TGTGCCATCGAGACCGGGACTAGCGGATACAATGAGCAGTTCTTC.

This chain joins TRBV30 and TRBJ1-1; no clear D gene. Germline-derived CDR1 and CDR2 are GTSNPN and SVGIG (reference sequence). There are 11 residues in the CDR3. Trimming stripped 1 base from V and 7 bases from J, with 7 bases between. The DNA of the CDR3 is TGTGCCTGGAGTGACACCAATGAAGCTTTCTTT. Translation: CAWSDTNEAFF.

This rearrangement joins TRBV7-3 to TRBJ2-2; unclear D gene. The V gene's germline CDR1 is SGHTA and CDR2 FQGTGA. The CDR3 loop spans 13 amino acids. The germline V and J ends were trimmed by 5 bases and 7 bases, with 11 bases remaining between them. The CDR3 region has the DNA TGTGCCAGCAGCCCGTCCCGTTTCGGGGAGCTGTTTTTT. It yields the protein CASSPSRFGELFF.

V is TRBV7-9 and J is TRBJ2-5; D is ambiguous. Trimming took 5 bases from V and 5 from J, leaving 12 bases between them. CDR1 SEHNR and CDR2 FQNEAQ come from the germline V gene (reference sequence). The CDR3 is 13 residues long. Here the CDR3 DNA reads TGTGCCAGCAGCCCAGGCAGCACCGAGACCCAGTACTTC. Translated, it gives CASSPGSTETQYF.

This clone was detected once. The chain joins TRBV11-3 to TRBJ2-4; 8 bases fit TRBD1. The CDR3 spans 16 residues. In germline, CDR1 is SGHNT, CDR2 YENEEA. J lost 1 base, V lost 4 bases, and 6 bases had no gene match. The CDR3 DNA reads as TGTGCCAGCAGCTCTCGACAGGGGTGGGCCAAAAACATTCAGTACTTC. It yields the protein CASSSRQGWAKNIQYF.

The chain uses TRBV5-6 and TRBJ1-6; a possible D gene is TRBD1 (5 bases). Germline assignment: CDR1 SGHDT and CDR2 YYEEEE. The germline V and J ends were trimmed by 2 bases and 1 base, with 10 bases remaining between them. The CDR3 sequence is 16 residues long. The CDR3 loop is CASSLSGQSYNSPLHF. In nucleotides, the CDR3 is TGTGCCAGCAGCTTATCCGGACAATCCTATAATTCACCCCTCCACTTT.

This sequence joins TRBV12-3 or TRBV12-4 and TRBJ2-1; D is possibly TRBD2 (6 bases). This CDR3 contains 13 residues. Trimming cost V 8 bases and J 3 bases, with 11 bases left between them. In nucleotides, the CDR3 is TGTGCCAGCGTATTGGGGGGCTACAATGAGCAGTTCTTC. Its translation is CASVLGGYNEQFF.

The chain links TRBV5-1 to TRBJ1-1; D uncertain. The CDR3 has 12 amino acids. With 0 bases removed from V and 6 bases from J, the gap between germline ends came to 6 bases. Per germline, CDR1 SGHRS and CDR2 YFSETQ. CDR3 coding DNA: TGCGCCAGCAGCTTGGGAGGGCCTGAAGCTTTCTTT. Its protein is CASSLGGPEAFF.

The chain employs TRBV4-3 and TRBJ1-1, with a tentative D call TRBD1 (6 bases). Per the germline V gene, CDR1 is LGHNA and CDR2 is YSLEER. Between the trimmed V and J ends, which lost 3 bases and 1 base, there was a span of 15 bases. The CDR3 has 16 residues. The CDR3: CASSQYIRGANTEAFF. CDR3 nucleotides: TGCGCCAGCAGCCAGTACATCAGGGGAGCGAACACTGAAGCTTTCTTT.

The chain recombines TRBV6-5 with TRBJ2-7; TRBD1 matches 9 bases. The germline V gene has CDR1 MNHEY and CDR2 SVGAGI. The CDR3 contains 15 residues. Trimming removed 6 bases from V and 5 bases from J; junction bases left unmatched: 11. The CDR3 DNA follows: TGTGCCAGCAGCGGCACCGGGACAGGGTTCAACGAGCAGTACTTC. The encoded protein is CASSGTGTGFNEQYF.

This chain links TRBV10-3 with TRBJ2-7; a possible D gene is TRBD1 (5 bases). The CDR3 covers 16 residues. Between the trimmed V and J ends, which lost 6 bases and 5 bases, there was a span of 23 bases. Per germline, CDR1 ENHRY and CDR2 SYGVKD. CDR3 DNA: TGTGCCATCAGCCTCACACCAGCCAGGGATCGCCACGAGCAGTACTTC. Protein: CAISLTPARDRHEQYF.

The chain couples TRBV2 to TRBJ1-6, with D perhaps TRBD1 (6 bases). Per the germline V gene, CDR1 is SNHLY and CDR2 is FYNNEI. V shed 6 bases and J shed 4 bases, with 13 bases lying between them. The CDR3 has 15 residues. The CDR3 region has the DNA TGTGCCAGCAGGGATAGGACAGCGTATAATTCACCCCTCCACTTT. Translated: CASRDRTAYNSPLHF.

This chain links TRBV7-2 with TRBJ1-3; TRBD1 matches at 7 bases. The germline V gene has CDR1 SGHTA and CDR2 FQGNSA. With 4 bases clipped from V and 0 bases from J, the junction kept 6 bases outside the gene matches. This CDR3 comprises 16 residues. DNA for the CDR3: TGTGCCAGCAGCTCGACAGGGTTCCTCTCTGGAAACACCATATATTTT. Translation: CASSSTGFLSGNTIYF.

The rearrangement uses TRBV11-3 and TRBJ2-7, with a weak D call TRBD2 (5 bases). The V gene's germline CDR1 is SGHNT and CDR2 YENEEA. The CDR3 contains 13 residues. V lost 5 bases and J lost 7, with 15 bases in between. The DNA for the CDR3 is TGTGCCAGCAGCCCCACTAGGACGTCGGAGCAGTACTTC. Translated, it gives CASSPTRTSEQYF.

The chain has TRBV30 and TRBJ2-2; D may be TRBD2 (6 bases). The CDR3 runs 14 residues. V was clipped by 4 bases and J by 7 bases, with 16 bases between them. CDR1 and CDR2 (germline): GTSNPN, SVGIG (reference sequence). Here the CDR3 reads CAWIGSGQIGELFF. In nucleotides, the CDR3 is TGTGCCTGGATTGGGAGCGGGCAGATCGGGGAGCTGTTTTTT.

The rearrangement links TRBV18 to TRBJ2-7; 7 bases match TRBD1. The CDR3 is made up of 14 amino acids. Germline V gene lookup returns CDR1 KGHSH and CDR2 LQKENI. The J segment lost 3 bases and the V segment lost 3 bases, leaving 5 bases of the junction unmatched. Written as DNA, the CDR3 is TGTGCCAGCTCACCCGGGACAGTTAGCTACGAGCAGTACTTC. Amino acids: CASSPGTVSYEQYF.

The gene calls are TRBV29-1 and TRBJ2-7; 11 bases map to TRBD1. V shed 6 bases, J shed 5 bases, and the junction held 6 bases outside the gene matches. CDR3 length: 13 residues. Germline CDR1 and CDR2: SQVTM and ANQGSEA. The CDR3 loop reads CSVRGQGVDEQYF. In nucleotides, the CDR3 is TGCAGCGTGAGGGGACAGGGGGTTGACGAGCAGTACTTC.

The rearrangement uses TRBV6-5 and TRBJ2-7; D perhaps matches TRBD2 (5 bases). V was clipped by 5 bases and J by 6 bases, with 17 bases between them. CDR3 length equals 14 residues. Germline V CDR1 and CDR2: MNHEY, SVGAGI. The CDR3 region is CASSTAVPAAEQYF. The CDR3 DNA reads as TGTGCCAGCAGTACGGCGGTGCCAGCGGCCGAGCAGTACTTC.

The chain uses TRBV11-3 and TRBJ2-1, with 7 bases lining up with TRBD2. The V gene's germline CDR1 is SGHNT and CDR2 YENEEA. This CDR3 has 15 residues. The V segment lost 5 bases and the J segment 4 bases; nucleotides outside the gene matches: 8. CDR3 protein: CASSPPRGGYNEQFF. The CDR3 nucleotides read TGTGCCAGCAGCCCCCCCCGCGGGGGTTACAATGAGCAGTTCTTC.

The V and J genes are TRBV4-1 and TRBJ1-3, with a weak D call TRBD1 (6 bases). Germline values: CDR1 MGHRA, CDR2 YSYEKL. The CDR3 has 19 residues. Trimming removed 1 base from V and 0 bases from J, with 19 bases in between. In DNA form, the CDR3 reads TGCGCCAGCAGCCAAGCCCAGGGGTATGGGGCGGCCTCTGGAAACACCATATATTTT. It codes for CASSQAQGYGAASGNTIYF.